The next 9 T cell receptor beta chains were all read from a single sample in a study of T cells after yellow fever vaccination. MiXCR was run by TCRdb on the 5' RACE reads, yielding one entry per CDR3 protein. The sample records approximately 240,000 distinct CDR3 sequences, about 3.7% being singletons. The material was PBMCs, obtained 15 days after the yellow fever booster vaccination. All receptors come from a man aged 18 to 29 who received the YFV17D yellow fever vaccine.

This clonotype was counted ten times or more. The chain employs TRBV5-6 and TRBJ2-3; 8 bases line up with TRBD2. J was trimmed by 5 bases and V by 4 bases; bases with no gene match: 6. The length of the CDR3 is 14 residues. Germline CDR1 reads SGHDT; CDR2 reads YYEEEE. As DNA, the CDR3 is TGTGCCAGCAGCCCCCGGGGGGGCAGAGATACGCAGTATTTT. This codes for CASSPRGGRDTQYF.

At least ten counts were recorded for this clonotype. The gene calls are TRBV4-1 and TRBJ2-2; a possible D gene is TRBD2 (6 bases). The CDR3 runs to 14 residues. The V gene's germline CDR1 is MGHRA and CDR2 YSYEKL. The V end was cut by 2 bases, the J end by 6 bases, with 10 bases between. CDR3 sequence: CASSQWGDPGELFF. The DNA of the CDR3 is TGCGCCAGCAGCCAATGGGGGGATCCCGGGGAGCTGTTTTTT.

This clonotype appeared many times. The chain carries TRBV19 and TRBJ2-5; D is uncertain. Trimming took off 3 bases at V and 5 bases at J, with 16 bases between the two ends. The CDR3 consists of 15 residues. Germline lookup yields CDR1 LNHDA and CDR2 SQIVND (reference sequence). In DNA form, the CDR3 reads TGTGCCAGTAGTATGGGCGGTCTCGGTTTCGAGACCCAGTACTTC. It specifies CASSMGGLGFETQYF. The full variable domain, its missing parts supplied by reference TRBV19 and TRBJ2-5, is DGGITQSPKYLFRKEGQNVTLSCEQNLNHDAMYWYRQDPGQGLRLIYYSQIVNDFQKGDIAEGYSVSREKKESFPLTVTSAQKNPTAFYLCASSMGGLGFETQYFGPGTRLLVL.

This clonotype was counted many times. The V and J genes are TRBV2 and TRBJ2-1, with D maybe TRBD1 (6 bases). V lost 3 bases to trimming and J lost 8 bases, with 11 bases between them. The CDR3 covers 13 residues. The germline V gene encodes CDR1 SNHLY and CDR2 FYNNEI. The CDR3 DNA follows: TGTGCCAGCAGTGATTTGCCAGGGGATGAGCAGTTCTTC. Translated: CASSDLPGDEQFF.

There are many counts of this clonotype. The J gene is TRBJ2-1, the V gene TRBV5-1; D is ambiguous. The germline V and J ends were trimmed by 1 base and 4 bases, with 6 bases remaining between them. The germline V gene has CDR1 SGHRS and CDR2 YFSETQ. The CDR3 loop spans 13 amino acids. CDR3: CASSLTDYNEQFF. DNA for the CDR3: TGCGCCAGCAGCTTGACGGATTACAATGAGCAGTTCTTC.

Turning to this clonotype: This clone may be a read error of a much larger clone one base away. The CDR3 does not end in the conserved phenylalanine or tryptophan, so this is likely a read error. The rearrangement links TRBV7-9 to TRBJ2-1; D could derive from TRBD1 or TRBD2 (8 bases each). CDR3 length: 14 amino acids. V was cut by 11 bases and J by 10 bases, with 24 bases left in between. CDR1 is SEHNR and CDR2 is FQNEAQ in the germline V gene (reference sequence). CDR3 bases: TGTGCCGGGCGGGGGGACAGGCGCCTTCGGGAGCAGTTCTGC. This translates into CAGRGDRRLREQFC.

The sample holds many counts of this clonotype. This chain uses TRBV28 with TRBJ2-5; a possible D gene is TRBD2 (6 bases). The CDR3 covers 16 residues. Trimming stripped 6 bases from V and 2 bases from J, with 19 bases between. CDR1 and CDR2 from the germline V gene are MDHEN and SYDVKM. Written as DNA, the CDR3 is TGTGCCAGCAGACCCGCGGCGGGGCGGCCTCAAGAGACCCAGTACTTC. Translation gives CASRPAAGRPQETQYF.

The gene calls are TRBV7-6 and TRBJ2-2; possible D gene TRBD1, 6 bases. V shed 5 bases and J shed 4 bases, with 14 bases lying between them. CDR1 is SGHVS and CDR2 is FNYEAQ in the germline V gene. This CDR3 spans 15 amino acids. CDR3 sequence: CASSKQDRSTGELFF. CDR3 DNA sequence: TGTGCCAGCAGCAAGCAAGACAGGTCCACCGGGGAGCTGTTTTTT. Full variable domain (missing parts from reference TRBV7-6 and TRBJ2-2): GAGVSQSPRYKVTKRGQDVALRCDPISGHVSLYWYRQALGQGPEFLTYFNYEAQQDKSGLPNDRFSAERPEGSISTLTIQRTEQRDSAMYRCASSKQDRSTGELFFGEGSRLTVL.

This clonotype was counted at least ten times. V gene TRBV11-2 combines with J gene TRBJ2-1, with D possibly being TRBD2 (7 bases). The germline CDR1 and CDR2 sequences are SGHAT and FQNNGV. Trimming cost V 1 base and J 9 bases, with 16 bases left between them. The CDR3 extends over 15 amino acids. The CDR3: CASSLGSGGGGEQFF. In DNA, the CDR3 is TGTGCCAGCAGCTTAGGTTCCGGGGGAGGGGGTGAGCAGTTCTTC.